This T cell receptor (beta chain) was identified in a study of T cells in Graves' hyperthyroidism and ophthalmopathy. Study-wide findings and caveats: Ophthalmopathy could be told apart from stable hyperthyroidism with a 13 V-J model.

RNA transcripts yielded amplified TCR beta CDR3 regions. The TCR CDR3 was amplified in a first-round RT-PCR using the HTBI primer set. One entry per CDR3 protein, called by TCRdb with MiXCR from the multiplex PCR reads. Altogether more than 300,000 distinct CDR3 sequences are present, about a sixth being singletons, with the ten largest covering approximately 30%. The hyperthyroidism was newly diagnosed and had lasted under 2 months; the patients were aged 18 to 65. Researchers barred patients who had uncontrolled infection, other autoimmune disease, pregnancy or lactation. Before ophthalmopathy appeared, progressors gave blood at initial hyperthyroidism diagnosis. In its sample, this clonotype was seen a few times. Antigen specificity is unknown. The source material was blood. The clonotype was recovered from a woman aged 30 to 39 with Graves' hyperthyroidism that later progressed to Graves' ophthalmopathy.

The CDR3 protein is CSARDPTRNHEQFF. CDR3 bases: TGCAGTGCTAGAGATCCCACTAGGAACCATGAGCAGTTCTTC. The V call is TRBV20-1, the J call TRBJ2-1, with a weak D call TRBD2 (5 bases). The CDR3 is 14 amino acids. CDR1 is DFQATT and CDR2 is SNEGSKA in the germline V gene (reference sequence). V was clipped by 0 bases and J by 8 bases, with 14 bases between them.